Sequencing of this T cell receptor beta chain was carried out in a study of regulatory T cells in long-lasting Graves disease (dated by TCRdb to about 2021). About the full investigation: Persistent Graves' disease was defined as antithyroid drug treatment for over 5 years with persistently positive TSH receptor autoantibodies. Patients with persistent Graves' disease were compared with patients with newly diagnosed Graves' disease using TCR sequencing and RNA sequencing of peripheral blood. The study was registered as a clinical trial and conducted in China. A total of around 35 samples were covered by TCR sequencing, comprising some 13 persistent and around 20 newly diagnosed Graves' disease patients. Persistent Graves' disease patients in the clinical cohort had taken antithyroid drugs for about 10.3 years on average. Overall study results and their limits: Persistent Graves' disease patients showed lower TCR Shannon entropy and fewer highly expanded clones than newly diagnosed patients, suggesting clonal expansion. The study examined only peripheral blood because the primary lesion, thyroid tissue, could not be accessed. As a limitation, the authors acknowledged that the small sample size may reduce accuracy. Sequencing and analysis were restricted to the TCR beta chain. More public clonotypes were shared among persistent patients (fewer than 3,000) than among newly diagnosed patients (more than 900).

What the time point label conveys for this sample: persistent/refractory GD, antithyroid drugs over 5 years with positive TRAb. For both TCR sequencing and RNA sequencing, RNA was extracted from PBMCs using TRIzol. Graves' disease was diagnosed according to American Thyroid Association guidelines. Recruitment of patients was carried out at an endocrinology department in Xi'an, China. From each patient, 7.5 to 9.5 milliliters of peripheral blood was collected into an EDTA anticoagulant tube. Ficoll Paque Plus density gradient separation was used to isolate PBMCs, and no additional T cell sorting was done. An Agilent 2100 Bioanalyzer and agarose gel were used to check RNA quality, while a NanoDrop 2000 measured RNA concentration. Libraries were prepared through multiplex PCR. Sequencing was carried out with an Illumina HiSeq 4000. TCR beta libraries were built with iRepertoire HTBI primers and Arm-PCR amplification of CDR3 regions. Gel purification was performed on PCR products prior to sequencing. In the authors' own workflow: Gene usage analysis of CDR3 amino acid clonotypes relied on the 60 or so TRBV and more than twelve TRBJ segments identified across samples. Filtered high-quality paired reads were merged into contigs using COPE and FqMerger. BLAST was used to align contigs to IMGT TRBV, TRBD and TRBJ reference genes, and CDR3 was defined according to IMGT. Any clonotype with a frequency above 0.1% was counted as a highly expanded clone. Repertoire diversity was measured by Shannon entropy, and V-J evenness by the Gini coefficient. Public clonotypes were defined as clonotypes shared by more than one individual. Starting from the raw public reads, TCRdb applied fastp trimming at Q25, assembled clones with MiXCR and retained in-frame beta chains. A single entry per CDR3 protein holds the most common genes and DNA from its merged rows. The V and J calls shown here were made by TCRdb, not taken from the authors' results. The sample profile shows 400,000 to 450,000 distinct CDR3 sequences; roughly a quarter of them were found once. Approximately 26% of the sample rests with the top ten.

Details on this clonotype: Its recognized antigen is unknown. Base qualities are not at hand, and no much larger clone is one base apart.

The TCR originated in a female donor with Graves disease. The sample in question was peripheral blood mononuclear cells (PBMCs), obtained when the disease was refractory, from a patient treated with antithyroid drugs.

DNA sequence: TGCGCCAGCAGCTTACAAAACCATCAAGAGACCCAGTACTTC. This gives the protein CASSLQNHQETQYF. The sequence joins TRBV5-1 to TRBJ2-5, with no confidently assigned D gene. Relative to germline, V is 2 bases shorter and J is 2 bases shorter, with 10 bases between their ends. From the cysteine up to the phenylalanine, the CDR3 has a length of 14 residues. Only CDR3 DNA remains: 42 bases, in frame from the first base. Based on the germline V gene, the CDR1 and CDR2 sequences are SGHRS and YFSETQ.